Here is one TCR beta chain with its context. Its antigen is not known. The sample comes from a study of cytomegalovirus exposure and HLA in healthy donors. Study observations and caveats: Relative to the 666-donor mean, N-insertions were reportedly fewer in an Asian-associated ancestry cluster in a later analysis. Follow-up analysis seemed to connect common viral pathogens with several of the most significant clusters identified.

Researchers ran the PCR with 60 Vbeta and 13 Jbeta primers. Data came from immunoSEQ multiplex PCR; TCRdb stores just in-frame clones and leaves some out. The repertoire table contains some 60,000 clones. Germline lookup yields CDR1 KGHSH and CDR2 LQKENI. The J segment lost 0 bases and the V segment lost 3 bases, leaving 9 bases of the junction unmatched. This CDR3 has 18 amino acids. The receptor was derived from a man under 40 in good health and CMV-seropositive. Sequences were obtained from PBMCs. The rearrangement joins TRBV18 to TRBJ1-1, with 11 positions matching TRBD1. The CDR3 nucleotides read TGTGCCAGCTCACCTTACGAAGGACAGGGGGCAATGAACACTGAAGCTTTCTTT. It codes for CASSPYEGQGAMNTEAFF.